This T cell receptor beta chain was retrieved from a study of regulatory T cells in long-lasting Graves disease. Indicated time point: persistent/refractory GD, antithyroid drugs over 5 years with positive TRAb. PBMC-extracted RNA yielded the TCR library. EDTA tubes held approximately 9 milliliters of peripheral blood from each patient. Construction of TCR beta libraries relied on iRepertoire HTBI primers and on Arm-PCR targeting CDR3 regions. Each CDR3 protein is one row after TCRdb ran MiXCR on the multiplex PCR reads. The profile shows 310,000 or so distinct CDR3 sequences, around 23% of them singletons. In the case of this clonotype: This likely reflects a read error, since a far larger clone is one base away.

The V and J ends lost 2 bases and 7 bases respectively, with 27 bases between them. Per the germline V gene, CDR1 is MNHEY and CDR2 is SVGEGT. This CDR3 contains 20 residues. This sample comprised peripheral blood mononuclear cells (PBMCs), obtained when the disease was refractory, from a patient treated with antithyroid drugs. The chain recombines TRBV6-2 or TRBV6-3 with TRBJ1-6; D is ambiguous. The receptor comes from a female donor with Graves disease. The chain's CDR3 is CASSYPPTARRRISNSPLHF. CDR3 coding DNA: TGTGCCAGCAGTTACCCACCGACGGCACGACGCAGAATCTCAAATTCACCCCTCCACTTT.